This TCR beta chain emerged from a study of blood T cell repertoires in COVID-19. Study at large: Both acute and convalescent COVID-19 samples were obtained from the United States, Italy and Spain. Sources were T cells, B-cell-depleted T cells, or PBMCs; the material itself was cDNA or gDNA.

Trimming removed 2 bases from V and 7 bases from J, with 4 bases in between. The CDR3 sequence is 11 residues long. Looked up from germline, CDR1 is SGHNT and CDR2 is YYREEE (reference sequence). Using immunoSEQ multiplex PCR, the repertoire was profiled, and TCRdb retains in-frame clones only, with some absent. The sample records fewer than 200,000 clones, more than 75% being singletons. The V and J genes are TRBV5-4 and TRBJ2-1; D is ambiguous. The sequence came from a man aged 35-49 years with active or convalescent COVID-19. Specimen: peripheral blood. The CDR3 DNA follows: TGTGCCAGCAGCTTCTCGAATGAGCAGTTCTTC. This codes for CASSFSNEQFF. The whole variable domain, remainder taken from reference TRBV5-4 and TRBJ2-1, is ETGVTQSPTHLIKTRGQQVTLRCSSQSGHNTVSWYQQALGQGPQFIFQYYREEENGRGNFPPRFSGLQFPNYSSELNVNALELDDSALYLCASSFSNEQFFGPGTRLTVL.